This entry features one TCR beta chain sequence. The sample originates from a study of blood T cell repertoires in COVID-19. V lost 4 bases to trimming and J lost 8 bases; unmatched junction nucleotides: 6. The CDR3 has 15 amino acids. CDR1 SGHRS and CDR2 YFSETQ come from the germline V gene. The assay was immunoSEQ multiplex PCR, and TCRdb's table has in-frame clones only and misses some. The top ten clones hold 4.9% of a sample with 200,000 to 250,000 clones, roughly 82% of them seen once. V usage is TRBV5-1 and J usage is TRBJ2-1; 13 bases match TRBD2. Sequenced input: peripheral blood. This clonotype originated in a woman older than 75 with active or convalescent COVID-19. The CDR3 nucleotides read TGCGCCAGCAGCCCGGGCGGGACTAGCGGGGATGAGCAGTTCTTC. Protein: CASSPGGTSGDEQFF.